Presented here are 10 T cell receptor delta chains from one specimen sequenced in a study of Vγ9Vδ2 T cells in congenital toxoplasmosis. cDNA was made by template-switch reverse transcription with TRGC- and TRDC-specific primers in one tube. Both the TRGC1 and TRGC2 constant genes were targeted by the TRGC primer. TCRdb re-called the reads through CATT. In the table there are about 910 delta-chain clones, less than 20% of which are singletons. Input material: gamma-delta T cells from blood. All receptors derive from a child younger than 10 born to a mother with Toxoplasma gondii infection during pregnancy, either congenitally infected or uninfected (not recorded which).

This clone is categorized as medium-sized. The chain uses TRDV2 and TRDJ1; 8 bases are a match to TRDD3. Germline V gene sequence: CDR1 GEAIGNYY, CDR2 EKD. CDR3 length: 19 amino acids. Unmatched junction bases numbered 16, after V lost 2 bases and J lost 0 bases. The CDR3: CACDNLGDSSNPYTDKLIF. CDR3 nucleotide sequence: TGTGCCTGTGACAACTTGGGGGATTCATCGAACCCATACACCGATAAACTCATCTTT.

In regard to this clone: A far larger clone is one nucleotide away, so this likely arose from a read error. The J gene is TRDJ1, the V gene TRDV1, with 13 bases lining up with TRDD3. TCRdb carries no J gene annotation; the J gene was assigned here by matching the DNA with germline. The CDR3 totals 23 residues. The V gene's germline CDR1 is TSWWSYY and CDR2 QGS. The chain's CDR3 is CALGELPSAPLDWGIRYTDELIF. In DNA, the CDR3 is TGTGCTCTTGGGGAACTTCCTAGCGCGCCGCTTGACTGGGGGATACGTTACACCGATGAACTCATCTTT.

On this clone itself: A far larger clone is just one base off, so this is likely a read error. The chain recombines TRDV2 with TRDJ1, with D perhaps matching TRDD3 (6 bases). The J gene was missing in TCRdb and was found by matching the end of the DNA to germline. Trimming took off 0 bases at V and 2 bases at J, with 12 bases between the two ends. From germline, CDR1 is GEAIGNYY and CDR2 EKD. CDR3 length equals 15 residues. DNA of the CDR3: TGTGCCTGTGACACCATTGATACGTTGACCGATAAACTCATCTTT. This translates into CACDTIDTLTDKLIF.

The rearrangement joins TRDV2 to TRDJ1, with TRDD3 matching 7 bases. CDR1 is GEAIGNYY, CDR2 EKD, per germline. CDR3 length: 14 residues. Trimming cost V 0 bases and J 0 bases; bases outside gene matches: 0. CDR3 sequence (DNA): TGTGCCTGTGACACCTGGGGGAACACCGATAAACTCATCTTT. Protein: CACDTWGNTDKLIF.

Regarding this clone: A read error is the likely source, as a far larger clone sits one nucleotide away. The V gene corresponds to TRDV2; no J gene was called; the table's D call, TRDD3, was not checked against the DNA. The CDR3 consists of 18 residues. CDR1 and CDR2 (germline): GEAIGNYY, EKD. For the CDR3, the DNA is TGTGCCTGTGACAACCTCAGTACTGGGGGATACAAAGACGATAAACGCATCTTT. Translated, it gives CACDNLSTGGYKDDKRIF.

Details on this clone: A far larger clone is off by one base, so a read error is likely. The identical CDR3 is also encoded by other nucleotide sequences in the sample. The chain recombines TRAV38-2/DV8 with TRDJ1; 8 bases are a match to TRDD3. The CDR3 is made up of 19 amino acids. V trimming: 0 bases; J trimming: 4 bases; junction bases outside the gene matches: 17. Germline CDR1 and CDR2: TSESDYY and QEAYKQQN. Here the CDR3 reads CAYRSAKWPAGDTGDKLIF. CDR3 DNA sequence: TGTGCTTATAGGAGCGCTAAATGGCCTGCCGGGGATACCGGCGATAAACTCATCTTT.

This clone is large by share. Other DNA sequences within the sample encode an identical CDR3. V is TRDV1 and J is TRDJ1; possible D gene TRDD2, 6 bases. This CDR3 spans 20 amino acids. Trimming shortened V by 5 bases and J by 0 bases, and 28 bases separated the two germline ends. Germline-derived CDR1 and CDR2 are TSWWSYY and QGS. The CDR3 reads CALGSRFSYYGLSYTDKLIF. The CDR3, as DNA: TGTGCTCTTGGGTCCCGCTTTTCCTATTACGGGCTATCGTACACCGATAAACTCATCTTT.

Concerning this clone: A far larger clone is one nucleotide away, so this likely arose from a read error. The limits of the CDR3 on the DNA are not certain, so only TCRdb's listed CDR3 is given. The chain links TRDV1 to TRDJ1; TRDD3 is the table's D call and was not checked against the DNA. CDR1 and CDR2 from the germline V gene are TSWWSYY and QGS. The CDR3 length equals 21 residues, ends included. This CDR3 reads CALGEPSSYWGMGSYTDKRIF.

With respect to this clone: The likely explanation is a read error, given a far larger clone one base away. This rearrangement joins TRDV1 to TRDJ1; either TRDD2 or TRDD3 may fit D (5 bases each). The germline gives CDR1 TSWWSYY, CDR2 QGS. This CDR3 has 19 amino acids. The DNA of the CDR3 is TGTGCTCCTGGGCCTCGACTCCTAGAACTACCGACTATACCCCGGTCGCTCATCTTT. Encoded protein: CAPGPRLLELPTIPRSLIF.

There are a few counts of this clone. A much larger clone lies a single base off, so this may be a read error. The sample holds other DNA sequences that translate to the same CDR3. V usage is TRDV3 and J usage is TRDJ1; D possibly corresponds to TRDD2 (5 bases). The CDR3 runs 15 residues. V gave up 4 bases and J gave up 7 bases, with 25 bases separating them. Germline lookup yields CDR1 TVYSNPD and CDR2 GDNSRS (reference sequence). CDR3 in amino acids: CACSFSCPPTIKLIF. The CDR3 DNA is TGTGCCTGTTCTTTTTCCTGCCCCCCGACTATTAAACTCATCTTT. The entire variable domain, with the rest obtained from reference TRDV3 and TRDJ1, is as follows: CDKVTQSSPDQTVASGSEVVLLCTYDTVYSNPDLFWYRIRPDYSFQFVFYGDNSRSEGADFTQGRFSVKHILTQKAFHLVISPVRTEDSATYYCACSFSCPPTIKLIFGKGTRVTVEP.